This T cell receptor (beta chain) came from a study of T cell responses to AZD1222 COVID-19 vaccine. Study-wide points: Among AZD1222 vaccinees, only six were seropositive at baseline. Females made up more of the donors, who were largely white British, and clonal diversity may have come out too low.

Worth noting for this clone: Its target is unknown.

Germline V lookup: CDR1 MDHEN, CDR2 SYDVKM. Trimming took 3 bases from V and 1 from J, leaving 12 bases between them. The CDR3 contains 15 residues. Using immunoSEQ multiplex PCR, the repertoire was profiled, and TCRdb retains in-frame clones only, with some absent. In the table there are fewer than 130,000 clones, around 94% of which are singletons. The chain combines TRBV28 with TRBJ2-5; either TRBD1 or TRBD2 may fit D (5 bases each). This TCR came from an adult in good health. The sample was peripheral blood, taken on day 0 of AZD1222 vaccination. As DNA, the CDR3 is TGTGCCAGCAGTTTTGAGGACGGGACCCAAGAGACCCAGTACTTC. This translates into CASSFEDGTQETQYF. The full variable domain, in which reference TRBV28 and TRBJ2-5 provide the parts outside the CDR3, is DVKVTQSSRYLVKRTGEKVFLECVQDMDHENMFWYRQDPGLGLRLIYFSYDVKMKEKGDIPEGYSVSREKKERFSLILESASTNQTSMYLCASSFEDGTQETQYFGPGTRLLVL.